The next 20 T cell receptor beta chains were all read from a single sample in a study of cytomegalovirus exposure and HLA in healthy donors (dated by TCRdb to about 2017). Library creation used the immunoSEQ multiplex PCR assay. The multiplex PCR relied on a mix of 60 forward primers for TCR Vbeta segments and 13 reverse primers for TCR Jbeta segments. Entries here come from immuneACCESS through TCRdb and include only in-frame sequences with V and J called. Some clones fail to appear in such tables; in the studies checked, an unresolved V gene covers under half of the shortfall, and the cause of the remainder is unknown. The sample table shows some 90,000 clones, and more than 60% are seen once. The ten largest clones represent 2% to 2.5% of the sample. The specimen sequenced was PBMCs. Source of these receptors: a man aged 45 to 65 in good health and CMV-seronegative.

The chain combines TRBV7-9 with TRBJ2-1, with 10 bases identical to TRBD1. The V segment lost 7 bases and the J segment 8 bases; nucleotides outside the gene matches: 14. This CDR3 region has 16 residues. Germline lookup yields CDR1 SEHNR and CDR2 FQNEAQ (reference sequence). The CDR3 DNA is TGTGCCAGCATCCCCCAGACAGGGGGCGTAGTGGATGAGCAGTTCTTC. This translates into CASIPQTGGVVDEQFF.

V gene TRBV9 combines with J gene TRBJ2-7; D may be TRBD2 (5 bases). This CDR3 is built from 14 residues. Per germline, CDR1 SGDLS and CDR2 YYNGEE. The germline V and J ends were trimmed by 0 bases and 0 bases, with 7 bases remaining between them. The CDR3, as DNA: TGTGCCAGCAGCGTAGAAGGGAGCTCCTACGAGCAGTACTTC. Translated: CASSVEGSSYEQYF.

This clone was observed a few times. The DNA for the CDR3 is TGTGCCAGCTCACCATCGGGTGCCGCCGGGACAGAAAACTATGGCTACACCTTC. Translating gives CASSPSGAAGTENYGYTF. V gene TRBV18 combines with J gene TRBJ1-2; TRBD1 agrees at 7 bases. The CDR3 consists of 18 residues. CDR1 KGHSH and CDR2 LQKENI come from the germline V gene. J gave up 2 bases and V 2 bases, and 14 bases lay outside the gene matches.

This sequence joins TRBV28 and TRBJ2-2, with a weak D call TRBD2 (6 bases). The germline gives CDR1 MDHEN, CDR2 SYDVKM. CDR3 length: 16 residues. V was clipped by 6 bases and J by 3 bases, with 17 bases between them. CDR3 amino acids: CASSPFGGAYTGELFF. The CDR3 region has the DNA TGTGCCAGCAGCCCTTTCGGCGGGGCTTACACCGGGGAGCTGTTTTTT.

This chain's CDR3 is CASRGTGIYGYTF. In nucleotides, the CDR3 is TGTGCCAGCAGGGGGACAGGGATCTATGGCTACACCTTC. The genes are TRBV28 and TRBJ1-2, with 9 bases matching TRBD1. V lost 6 bases to trimming and J lost 4 bases; unmatched junction nucleotides: 3. This CDR3 comprises 13 residues. The germline V gene encodes CDR1 MDHEN and CDR2 SYDVKM.

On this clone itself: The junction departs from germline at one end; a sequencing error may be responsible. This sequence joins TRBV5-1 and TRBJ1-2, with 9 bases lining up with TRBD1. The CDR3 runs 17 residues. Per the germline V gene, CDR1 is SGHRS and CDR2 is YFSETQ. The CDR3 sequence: CASNLVGTGSKRDGYTF. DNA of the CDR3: TGCGCCAGCAACTTGGTCGGGACAGGGTCGAAAAGGGATGGCTACACCTTC. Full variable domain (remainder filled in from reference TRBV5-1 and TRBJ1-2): KAGVTQTPRYLIKTRGQQVTLSCSPISGHRSVSWYQQTPGQGLQFLFEYFSETQRNKGNFPGRFSGRQFSNSRSEMNVSTLELGDSALYLCASNLVGTGSKRDGYTFGSGTRLTVV.

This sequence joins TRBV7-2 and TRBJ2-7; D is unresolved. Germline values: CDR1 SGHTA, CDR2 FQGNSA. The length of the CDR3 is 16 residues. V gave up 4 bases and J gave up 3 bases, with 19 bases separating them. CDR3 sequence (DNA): TGTGCCAGCAGCTCGATCGTGCTAGTTTCAAACTACGAGCAGTACTTC. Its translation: CASSSIVLVSNYEQYF.

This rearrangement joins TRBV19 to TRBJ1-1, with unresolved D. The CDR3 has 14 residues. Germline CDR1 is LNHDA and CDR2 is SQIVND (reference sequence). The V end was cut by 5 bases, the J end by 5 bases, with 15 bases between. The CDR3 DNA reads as TGTGCCAGTAGTGCTCCCCCCCGGGTGACTGAAGCTTTCTTT. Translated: CASSAPPRVTEAFF.

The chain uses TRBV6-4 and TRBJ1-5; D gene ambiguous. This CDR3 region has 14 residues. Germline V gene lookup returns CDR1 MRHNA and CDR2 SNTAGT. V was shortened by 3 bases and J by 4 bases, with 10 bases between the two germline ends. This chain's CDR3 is CASSETGSNQPQHF. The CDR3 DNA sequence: TGTGCCAGCAGTGAAACGGGAAGTAATCAGCCCCAGCATTTT.

The CDR3 DNA reads TGTGCCAGCAGCACCACAGGACAGGGGAGCACAGATACGCAGTATTTT. It translates to CASSTTGQGSTDTQYF. The chain carries TRBV6-6 and TRBJ2-3; TRBD1 aligns across 9 bases. This CDR3 is built from 16 residues. In germline, CDR1 is MNHNY, CDR2 SVGAGI (reference sequence). V was pared by 6 bases and J by 0 bases, with 7 bases of the junction left unmatched.

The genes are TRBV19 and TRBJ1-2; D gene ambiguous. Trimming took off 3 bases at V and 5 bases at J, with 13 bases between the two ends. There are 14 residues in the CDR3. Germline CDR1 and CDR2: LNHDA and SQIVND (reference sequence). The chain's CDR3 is CASSIGNSMYGYTF. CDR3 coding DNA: TGTGCCAGTAGTATCGGTAACAGCATGTATGGCTACACCTTC.

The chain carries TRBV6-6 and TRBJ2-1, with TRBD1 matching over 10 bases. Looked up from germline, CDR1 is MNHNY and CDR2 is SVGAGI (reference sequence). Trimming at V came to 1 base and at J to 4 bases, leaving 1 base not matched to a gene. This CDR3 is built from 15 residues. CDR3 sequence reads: CASSYLGQGYNEQFF. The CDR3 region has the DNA TGTGCCAGCAGTTACTTGGGACAGGGGTACAATGAGCAGTTCTTC.

The CDR3 region has the DNA TGTGCCACCAGCAGAGGAGGCAGCGGGAATGTGGTGGAGACCCAGTACTTC. Amino acids: CATSRGGSGNVVETQYF. The rearrangement uses TRBV15 and TRBJ2-5; 7 positions agree with TRBD2. The CDR3 consists of 17 residues. CDR1 LNHNV and CDR2 YYDKDF come from the germline V gene (reference sequence). Germline trimming cut 1 base from V and 5 bases from J; bases unmatched to any gene: 13.

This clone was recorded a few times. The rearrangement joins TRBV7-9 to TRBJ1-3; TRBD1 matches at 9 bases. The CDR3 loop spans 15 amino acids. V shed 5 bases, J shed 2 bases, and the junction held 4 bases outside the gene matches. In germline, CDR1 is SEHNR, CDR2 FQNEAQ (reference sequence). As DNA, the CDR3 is TGTGCCAGCAGCCCACAGGGGGCCGCTGGAAACACCATATATTTT. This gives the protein CASSPQGAAGNTIYF.

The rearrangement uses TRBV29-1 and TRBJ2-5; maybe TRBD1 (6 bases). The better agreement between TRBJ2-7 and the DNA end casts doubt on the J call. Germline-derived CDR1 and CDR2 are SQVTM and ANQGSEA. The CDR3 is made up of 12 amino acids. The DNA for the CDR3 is TGCAGCGCGCAACAGGGCTCCTACGAGCAGTACTTC. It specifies CSAQQGSYEQYF.

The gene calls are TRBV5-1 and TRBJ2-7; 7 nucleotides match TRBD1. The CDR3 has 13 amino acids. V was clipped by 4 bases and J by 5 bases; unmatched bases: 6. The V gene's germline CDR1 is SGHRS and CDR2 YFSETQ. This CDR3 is CASSHRQGNEQYF. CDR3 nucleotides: TGCGCCAGCAGCCATCGACAGGGCAACGAGCAGTACTTC.

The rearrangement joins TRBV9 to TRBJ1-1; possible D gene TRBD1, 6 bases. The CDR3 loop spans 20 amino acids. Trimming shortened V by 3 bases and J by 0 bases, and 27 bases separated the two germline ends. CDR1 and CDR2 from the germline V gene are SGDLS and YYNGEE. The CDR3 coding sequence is TGTGCCAGCAGCGCCGGTTCCCTCTTTCGGACAGATAGAATGAACACTGAAGCTTTCTTT. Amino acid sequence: CASSAGSLFRTDRMNTEAFF.

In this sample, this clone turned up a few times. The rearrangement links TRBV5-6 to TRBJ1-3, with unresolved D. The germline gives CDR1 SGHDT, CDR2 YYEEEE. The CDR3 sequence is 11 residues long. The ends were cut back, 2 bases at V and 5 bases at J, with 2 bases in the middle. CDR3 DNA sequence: TGTGCCAGCAGCTTTAGAAACACCATATATTTT. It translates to CASSFRNTIYF.

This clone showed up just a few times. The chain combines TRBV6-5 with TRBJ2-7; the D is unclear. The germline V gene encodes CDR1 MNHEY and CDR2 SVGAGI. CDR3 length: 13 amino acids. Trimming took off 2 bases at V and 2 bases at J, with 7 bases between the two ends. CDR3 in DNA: TGTGCCAGCAGTTACGACCGGGCCTACGAGCAGTACTTC. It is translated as CASSYDRAYEQYF.

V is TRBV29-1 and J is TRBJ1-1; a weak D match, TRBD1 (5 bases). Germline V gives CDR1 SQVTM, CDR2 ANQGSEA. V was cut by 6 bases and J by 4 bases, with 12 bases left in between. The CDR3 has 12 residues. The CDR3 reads CSVEGRPTEAFF. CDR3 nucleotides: TGCAGCGTGGAGGGGAGGCCCACTGAAGCTTTCTTT.